There are a few counts of the clone carrying this T cell receptor beta chain. The CDR3 is 17 residues long. Germline V gives CDR1 MNHEY, CDR2 SVGEGT. The J segment lost 6 bases and the V segment lost 0 bases, leaving 8 bases of the junction unmatched. TCRdb re-called clones from the PCR reads using MiXCR. In the table there are about 40,000 clones, roughly a sixth of which are singletons. The data stem from a study of metastatic and nonmetastatic thyroid tumors. Thyroid surgery took place with no prior treatment in any patient. Sequenced sample: tumor tissue. V usage is TRBV6-2 or TRBV6-3 and J usage is TRBJ1-6, with 7 bases matching TRBD1. The source is a female donor with papillary thyroid cancer or a benign thyroid nodule (not recorded which). Some clones in this sample may be carry-over from other donors' samples. The CDR3 DNA is TGTGCCAGCAGTTACTCCTACACCGGGACAGCTAATTCACCCCTCCACTTT. This codes for CASSYSYTGTANSPLHF.